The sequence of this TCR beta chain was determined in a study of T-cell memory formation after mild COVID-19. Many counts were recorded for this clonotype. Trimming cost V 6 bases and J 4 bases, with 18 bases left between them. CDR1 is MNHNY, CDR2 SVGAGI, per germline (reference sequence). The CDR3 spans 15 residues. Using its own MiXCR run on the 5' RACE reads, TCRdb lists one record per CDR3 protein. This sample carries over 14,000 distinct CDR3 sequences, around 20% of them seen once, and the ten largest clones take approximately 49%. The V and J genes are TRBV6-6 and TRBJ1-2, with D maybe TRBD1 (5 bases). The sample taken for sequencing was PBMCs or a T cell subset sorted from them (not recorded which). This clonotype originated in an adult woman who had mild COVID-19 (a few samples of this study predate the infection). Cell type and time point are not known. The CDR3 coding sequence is TGTGCCAGCAGAGGGGAGGAGGGTATCGGCTATGGCTACACCTTC. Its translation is CASRGEEGIGYGYTF.